Following are 8 T cell receptor beta chains from one sample sequenced in a study of T cells in Graves' hyperthyroidism and ophthalmopathy. Amplified TCR beta CDR3 regions derived from RNA transcripts. HTBI primers drove first-round RT-PCR of the TCR CDR3. A single record per CDR3 protein comes from TCRdb applying MiXCR to the multiplex PCR reads. This table holds 730,000 or so distinct CDR3 sequences, roughly a sixth found once. The sequenced sample consisted of blood. The receptors were sampled from a woman between 45 and 65 years old with Graves' hyperthyroidism that later progressed to Graves' ophthalmopathy.

V usage is TRBV20-1 and J usage is TRBJ2-7, with 7 bases matching TRBD1. The CDR3 contains 15 residues. Germline assignment: CDR1 DFQATT and CDR2 SNEGSKA (reference sequence). Germline trimming cut 0 bases from V and 2 bases from J; bases unmatched to any gene: 7. The CDR3 bases are TGCAGTGCTAGAGATCTCTCGCAGGGGGCCTACGAGCAGTACTTC. Amino acid sequence: CSARDLSQGAYEQYF.

This clonotype was seen repeatedly, ten times or more. The V gene is TRBV3-1, the J gene TRBJ2-5; no clear D gene. With 1 base removed from V and 2 bases from J, the gap between germline ends came to 8 bases. The CDR3 length is 14 residues. Germline CDR1 is LGHDT and CDR2 is YNNKEL (reference sequence). This CDR3 is CASSQGTGQETQYF. The DNA of the CDR3 is TGTGCCAGCAGCCAAGGTACCGGACAAGAGACCCAGTACTTC.

J is TRBJ2-5 and V is TRBV7-8; possible D gene TRBD2, 5 bases. The ends were cut back, 1 base at V and 1 base at J, with 10 bases in the middle. The CDR3 has 15 amino acids. The germline V gene encodes CDR1 SGHVS and CDR2 FQNEAQ. The CDR3 here is CASSLELSGQETQYF. The CDR3 coding sequence is TGTGCCAGCAGCTTAGAACTGAGCGGCCAAGAGACCCAGTACTTC.

The table lists this clonotype with many counts. This chain joins TRBV3-1 and TRBJ1-2, with D hard to call. Looked up from germline, CDR1 is LGHDT and CDR2 is YNNKEL (reference sequence). Trimming took 1 base from V and 8 from J, leaving 14 bases between them. The CDR3 runs to 14 residues. The CDR3 DNA follows: TGTGCCAGCAGCCAAGTGGAGTCCTCCTGGGGCTACACCTTC. The encoded protein is CASSQVESSWGYTF.

This clonotype was found a few times. This chain connects TRBV27 to TRBJ2-7; a possible D gene is TRBD2 (7 bases). V lost 3 bases and J 3 bases, leaving 12 bases between the germline ends. CDR1 and CDR2 from the germline V gene are MNHEY and SMNVEV (reference sequence). The CDR3 totals 14 residues. The CDR3 spells CASSLRGLVYEQYF. The CDR3 DNA reads TGTGCCAGCAGTTTGCGGGGGCTGGTCTACGAGCAGTACTTC.

This clonotype was picked up many times. The chain joins TRBV3-1 to TRBJ1-1, with TRBD1 as a possible D gene (6 bases). The germline CDR1 and CDR2 sequences are LGHDT and YNNKEL (reference sequence). Trimming took 3 bases from V and 3 from J, leaving 11 bases between them. The CDR3 contains 14 residues. In DNA form, the CDR3 reads TGTGCCAGCAGCCAGCAACAGGGTTACACTGAAGCTTTCTTT. Translating gives CASSQQQGYTEAFF.

This clonotype was detected ten times or more. The chain recombines TRBV12-3 or TRBV12-4 with TRBJ1-6; 8 nucleotides agree with TRBD1. Trimming at V came to 4 bases and at J to 10 bases, leaving 6 bases not matched to a gene. The CDR3 sequence is 14 residues long. The CDR3 reads CASSWTGSSSPLHF. The CDR3 coding sequence is TGTGCCAGCAGTTGGACAGGGAGTAGCTCACCCCTCCACTTT.

At least ten counts were recorded for this clonotype. The chain recombines TRBV13 with TRBJ1-2; no firm D call. The CDR3 has 15 residues. Per the germline V gene, CDR1 is PRHDT and CDR2 is FYEKMQ (reference sequence). Trimming removed 1 base at V and 8 bases at J, with 17 bases between. CDR3 DNA: TGTGCCAGCAGCTTAGATCGGGAAACTTTTGTGGGCTACACCTTC. Translating gives CASSLDRETFVGYTF.